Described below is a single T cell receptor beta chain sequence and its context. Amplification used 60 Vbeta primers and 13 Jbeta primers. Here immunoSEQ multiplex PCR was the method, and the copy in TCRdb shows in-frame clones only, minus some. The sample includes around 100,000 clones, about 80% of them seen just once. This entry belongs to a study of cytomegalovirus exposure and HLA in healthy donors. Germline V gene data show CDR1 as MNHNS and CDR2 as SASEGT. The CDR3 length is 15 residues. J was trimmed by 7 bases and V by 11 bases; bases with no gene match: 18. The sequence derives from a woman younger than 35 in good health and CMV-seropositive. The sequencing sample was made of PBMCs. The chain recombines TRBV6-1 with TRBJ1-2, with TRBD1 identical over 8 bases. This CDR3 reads CAAGDRLIGLGGYTF. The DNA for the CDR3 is TGTGCCGCTGGGGACAGGCTCATTGGTCTCGGTGGCTACACCTTC.